A selection of T cell receptor beta chains follows, all from one sample in a study of blood T cell repertoires in COVID-19. TCRdb's table, derived via immunoSEQ multiplex PCR, lists solely in-frame clones and lacks some. The sample carries 70,000 or so clones, 76% recorded once. The sample consisted of peripheral blood. The receptors shown here come from a man between 60 and 75 years old with COVID-19, enrolled during active disease. Each CDR3 is given with its conserved first and last residue. The D gene is left open where the match is weak.

CDR3,DNA,D,J,V
CASSESSGSYNEQFF,TGTGCCAGCAGTGAATCCAGCGGGAGCTACAATGAGCAGTTCTTC,TRBD2,TRBJ2-1,TRBV2
CASKRGLAGRDETQYF,TGCGCCAGCAAAAGGGGATTAGCGGGAAGGGACGAGACCCAGTACTTC,TRBD2,TRBJ2-5,TRBV10-2
CATSDDNRETQYF,TGTGCCACCAGTGATGACAATCGGGAGACCCAGTACTTC,.,TRBJ2-5,TRBV24-1
CASSSDRRHGYTF,TGTGCCAGCAGTTCCGACAGGAGGCATGGCTACACCTTC,.,TRBJ1-2,TRBV6-2/TRBV6-3
CASRRTSGNTGELFF,TGTGCCAGCAGAAGGACTAGCGGGAACACCGGGGAGCTGTTTTTT,TRBD2,TRBJ2-2,TRBV9
CASSLLAGGGNEQFF,TGTGCCAGCAGCTTACTAGCGGGTGGGGGCAATGAGCAGTTCTTC,TRBD2,TRBJ2-1,TRBV14
CASSGQTDSWDIQYF,TGTGCCAGCAGCGGCCAGACCGACTCCTGGGACATTCAGTACTTC,.,TRBJ2-4,TRBV11-2
CASSSVRGDYGYTF,TGTGCCAGCAGCTCCGTCCGGGGTGACTATGGCTACACCTTC,.,TRBJ1-2,TRBV4-2
CASSGARNTEAFF,TGTGCCAGCAGTGGGGCCAGAAACACTGAAGCTTTCTTT,.,TRBJ1-1,TRBV2
CASSQVVQETQYF,TGTGCCAGCAGCCAAGTAGTCCAAGAGACCCAGTACTTC,.,TRBJ2-5,TRBV14
CASSFAGETQYF,TGTGCCAGCAGCTTTGCTGGCGAGACCCAGTACTTC,.,TRBJ2-5,TRBV11-3
CSATEQNIQYF,TGCAGTGCTACCGAACAGAACATTCAGTACTTC,.,TRBJ2-4,TRBV20-1
CASCGTKNTEAFF,TGTGCCAGCTGTGGGACAAAAAACACTGAAGCTTTCTTT,.,TRBJ1-1,TRBV6-6
CSGATGGPQTEAFF,TGCAGCGGGGCTACAGGGGGCCCACAGACTGAAGCTTTCTTT,TRBD1,TRBJ1-1,TRBV29-1
CASSQLPEGNSPLHF,TGTGCCAGCAGCCAACTCCCAGAGGGAAATTCACCCCTCCACTTT,.,TRBJ1-6,TRBV3-1/TRBV3-2
CASSSEAGIAGELFF,TGCGCCAGCAGCTCAGAAGCGGGAATAGCCGGGGAGCTGTTTTTT,TRBD2,TRBJ2-2,TRBV5-1
CASSQERWSPGTQYF,TGTGCCAGCAGCCAAGAACGTTGGAGCCCTGGTACGCAGTATTTT,.,TRBJ2-3,TRBV14